The count of the clone carrying this TCR beta chain is one. CDR1 and CDR2 from the germline V gene are SNHLY and FYNNEI. V was clipped by 5 bases and J by 5 bases, with 18 bases between them. CDR3 length: 15 residues. This sample stems from a study of blood T cell repertoires in COVID-19. Measured with immunoSEQ multiplex PCR; TCRdb has only the in-frame clones, and not every one. The sample consists of some 250,000 clones, almost 85% of them appearing once. The sample consisted of PBMCs or T cells enriched from blood (not recorded which). The gene calls are TRBV2 and TRBJ2-5; D is possibly TRBD2 (7 bases). This clonotype was sampled from a man between 35 and 55 years old who had recovered from COVID-19. This CDR3 is CASSPRWGGLETQYF. In DNA form, the CDR3 reads TGTGCCAGCAGTCCCCGTTGGGGGGGGCTGGAGACCCAGTACTTC.